Sequencing of this T cell receptor (beta chain) was carried out in a study of blood T cell repertoires in COVID-19. This CDR3 is built from 16 residues. With 5 bases clipped from V and 0 bases from J, the junction kept 4 bases outside the gene matches. Germline CDR1 is KGHDR and CDR2 is SFDVKD. Per the authors' pipeline: Scientists estimated how many nucleated cells there were by amplifying reference gene primers. The protocol was immunoSEQ multiplex PCR, while the TCRdb copy is restricted to in-frame clones and leaves out a portion. D and trimming were read from the DNA, whereas the V and J calls and clone size are those reported in that table. The sample carries some 100,000 clones, more than 80% recorded once.

Sequenced sample: peripheral blood. The clonotype was recovered from a human donor in a cohort sampled during active COVID-19. The rearrangement uses TRBV24-1 and TRBJ1-4; TRBD1 agrees at 8 bases. The CDR3 DNA sequence: TGTGCCACCAGTGCAGGGGGCTTAACAACTAATGAAAAACTGTTTTTT. It specifies CATSAGGLTTNEKLFF.